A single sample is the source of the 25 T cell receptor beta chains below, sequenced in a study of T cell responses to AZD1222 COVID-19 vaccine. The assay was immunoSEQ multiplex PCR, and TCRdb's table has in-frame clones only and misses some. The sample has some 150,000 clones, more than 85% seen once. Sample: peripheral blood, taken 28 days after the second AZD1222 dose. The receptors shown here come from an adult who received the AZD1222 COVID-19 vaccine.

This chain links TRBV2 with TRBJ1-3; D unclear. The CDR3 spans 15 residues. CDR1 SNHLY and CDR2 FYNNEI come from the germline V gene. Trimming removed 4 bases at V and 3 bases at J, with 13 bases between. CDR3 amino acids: CASSVPPDVGNTIYF. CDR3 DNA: TGTGCCAGCAGTGTTCCCCCAGACGTTGGAAACACCATATATTTT.

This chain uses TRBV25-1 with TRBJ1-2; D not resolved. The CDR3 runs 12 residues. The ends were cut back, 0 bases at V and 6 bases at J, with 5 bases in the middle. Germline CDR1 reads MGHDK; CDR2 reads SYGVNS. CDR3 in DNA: TGTGCCAGCAGTGAATATTGGGATGGCTACACCTTC. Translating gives CASSEYWDGYTF.

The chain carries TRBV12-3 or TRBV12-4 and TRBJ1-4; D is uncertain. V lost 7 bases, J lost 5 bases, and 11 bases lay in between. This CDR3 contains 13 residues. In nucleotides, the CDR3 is TGTGCCAGCAACAGTCAGTTAAATGAAAAACTGTTTTTT. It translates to CASNSQLNEKLFF.

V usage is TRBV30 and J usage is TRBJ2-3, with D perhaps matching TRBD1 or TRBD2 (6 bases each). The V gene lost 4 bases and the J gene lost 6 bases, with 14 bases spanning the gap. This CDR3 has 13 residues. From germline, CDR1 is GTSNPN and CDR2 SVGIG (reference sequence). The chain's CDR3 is CAWITGAVDTQYF. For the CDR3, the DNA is TGTGCCTGGATTACGGGGGCAGTCGATACGCAGTATTTT.

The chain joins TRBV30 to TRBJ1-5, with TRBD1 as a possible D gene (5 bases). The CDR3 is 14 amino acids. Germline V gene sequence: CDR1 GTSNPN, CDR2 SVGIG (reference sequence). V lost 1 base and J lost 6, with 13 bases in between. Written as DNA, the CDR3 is TGTGCCTGGAGTGGAGGGCCAGGGATTCAGCCCCAGCATTTT. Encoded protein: CAWSGGPGIQPQHF.

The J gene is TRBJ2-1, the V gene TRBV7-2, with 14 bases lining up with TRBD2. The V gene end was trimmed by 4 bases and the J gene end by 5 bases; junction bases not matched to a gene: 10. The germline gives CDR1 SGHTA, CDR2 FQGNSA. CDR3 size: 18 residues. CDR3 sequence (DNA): TGTGCCAGCAGCTCCGTGGGGGAGGGACTAGCGGGAGACAATGAGCAGTTCTTC. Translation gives CASSSVGEGLAGDNEQFF. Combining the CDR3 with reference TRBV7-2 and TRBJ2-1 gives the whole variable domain GAGVSQSPSNKVTEKGKDVELRCDPISGHTALYWYRQSLGQGLEFLIYFQGNSAPDKSGLPSDRFSAERTGGSVSTLTIQRTQQEDSAVYLCASSSVGEGLAGDNEQFFGPGTRLTVL.

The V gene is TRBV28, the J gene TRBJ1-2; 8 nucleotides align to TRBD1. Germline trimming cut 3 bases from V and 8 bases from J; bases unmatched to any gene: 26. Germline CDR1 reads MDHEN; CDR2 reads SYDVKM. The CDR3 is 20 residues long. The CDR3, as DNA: TGTGCCAGCAGTTTGGACAGGGTCGCCCGAACCTTGGGCCTCTATGGAGGCTACACCTTC. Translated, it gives CASSLDRVARTLGLYGGYTF.

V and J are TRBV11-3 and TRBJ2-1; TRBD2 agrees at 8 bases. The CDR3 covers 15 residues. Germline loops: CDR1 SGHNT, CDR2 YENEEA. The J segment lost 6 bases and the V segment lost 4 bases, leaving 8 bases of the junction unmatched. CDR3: CASSSGLVAFNEQFF. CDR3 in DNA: TGTGCCAGCAGCTCGGGACTAGTGGCCTTCAATGAGCAGTTCTTC.

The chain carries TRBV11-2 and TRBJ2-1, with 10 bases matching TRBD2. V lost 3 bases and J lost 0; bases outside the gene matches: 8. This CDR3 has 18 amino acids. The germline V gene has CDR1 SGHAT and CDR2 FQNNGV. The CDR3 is CASSFSRSGRGSYNEQFF. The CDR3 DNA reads TGTGCCAGCAGCTTTAGTCGGAGCGGGAGGGGCTCCTACAATGAGCAGTTCTTC. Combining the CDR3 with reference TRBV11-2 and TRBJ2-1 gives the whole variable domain EAGVAQSPRYKIIEKRQSVAFWCNPISGHATLYWYQQILGQGPKLLIQFQNNGVVDDSQLPKDRFSAERLKGVDSTLKIQPAKLEDSAVYLCASSFSRSGRGSYNEQFFGPGTRLTVL.

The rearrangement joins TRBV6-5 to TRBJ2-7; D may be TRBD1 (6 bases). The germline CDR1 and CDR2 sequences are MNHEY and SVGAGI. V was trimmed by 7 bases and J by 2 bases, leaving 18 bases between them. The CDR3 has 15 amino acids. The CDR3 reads CASNSRGTLTYEQYF. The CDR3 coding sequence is TGTGCCAGCAATTCAAGGGGGACACTAACCTACGAGCAGTACTTC.

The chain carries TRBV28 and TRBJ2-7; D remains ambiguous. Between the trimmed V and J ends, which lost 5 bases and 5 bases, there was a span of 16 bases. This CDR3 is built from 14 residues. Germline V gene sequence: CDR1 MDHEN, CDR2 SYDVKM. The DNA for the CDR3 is TGTGCCAGCAGTCCGCCCCCGAGGACCCACGAGCAGTACTTC. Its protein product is CASSPPPRTHEQYF.

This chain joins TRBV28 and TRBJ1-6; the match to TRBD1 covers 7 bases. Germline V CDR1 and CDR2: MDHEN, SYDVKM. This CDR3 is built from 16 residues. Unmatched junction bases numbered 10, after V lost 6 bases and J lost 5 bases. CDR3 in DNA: TGTGCCAGCAGGTTTGGACAGGACCTGCATAATTCACCCCTCCACTTT. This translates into CASRFGQDLHNSPLHF.

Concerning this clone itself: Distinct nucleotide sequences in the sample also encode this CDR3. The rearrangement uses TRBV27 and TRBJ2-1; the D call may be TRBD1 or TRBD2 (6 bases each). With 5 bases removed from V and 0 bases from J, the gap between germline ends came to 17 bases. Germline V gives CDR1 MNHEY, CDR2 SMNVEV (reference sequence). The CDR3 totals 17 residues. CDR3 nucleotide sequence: TGTGCCAGCAGTCCCGGGGGCGGACCCAGCTCCTACAATGAGCAGTTCTTC. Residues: CASSPGGGPSSYNEQFF.

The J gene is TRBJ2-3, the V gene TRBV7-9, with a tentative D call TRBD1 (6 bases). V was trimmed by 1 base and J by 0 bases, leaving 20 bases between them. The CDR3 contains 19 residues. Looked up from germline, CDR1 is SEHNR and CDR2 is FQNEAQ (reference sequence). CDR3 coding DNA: TGTGCCAGCAGCTTAGTACCTCAGGGGCGATACCTCAGCACAGATACGCAGTATTTT. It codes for CASSLVPQGRYLSTDTQYF.

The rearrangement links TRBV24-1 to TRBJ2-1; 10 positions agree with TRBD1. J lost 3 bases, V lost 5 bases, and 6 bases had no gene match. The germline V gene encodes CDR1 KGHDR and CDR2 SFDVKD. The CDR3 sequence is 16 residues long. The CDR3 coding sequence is TGTGCCACCAGTGCCCGGGGACAGGGGAACTACAATGAGCAGTTCTTC. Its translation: CATSARGQGNYNEQFF.

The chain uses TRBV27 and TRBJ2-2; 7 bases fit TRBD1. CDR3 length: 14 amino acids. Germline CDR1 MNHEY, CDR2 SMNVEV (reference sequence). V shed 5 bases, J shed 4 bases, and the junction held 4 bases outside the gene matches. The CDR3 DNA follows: TGTGCCAGCAGTCAGTACAGGGGCACCGGGGAGCTGTTTTTT. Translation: CASSQYRGTGELFF.

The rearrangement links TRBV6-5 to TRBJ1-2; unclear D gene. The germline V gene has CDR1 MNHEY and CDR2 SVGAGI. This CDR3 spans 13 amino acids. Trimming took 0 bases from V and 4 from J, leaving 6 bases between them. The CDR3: CASSYSGLYGYTF. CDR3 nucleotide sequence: TGTGCCAGCAGTTACTCAGGGCTCTATGGCTACACCTTC.

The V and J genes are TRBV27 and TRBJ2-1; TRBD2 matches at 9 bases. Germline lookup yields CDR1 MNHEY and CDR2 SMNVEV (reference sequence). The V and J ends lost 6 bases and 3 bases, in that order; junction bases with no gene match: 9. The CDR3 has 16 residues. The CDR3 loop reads CASSLRLADNYNEQFF. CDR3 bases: TGTGCCAGCAGCCTCAGACTAGCGGATAACTACAATGAGCAGTTCTTC.

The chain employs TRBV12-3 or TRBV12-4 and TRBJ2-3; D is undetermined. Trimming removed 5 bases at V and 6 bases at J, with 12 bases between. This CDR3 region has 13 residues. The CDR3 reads CASSPGRRDTQYF. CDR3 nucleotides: TGTGCCAGCAGTCCAGGCCGCCGGGATACGCAGTATTTT.

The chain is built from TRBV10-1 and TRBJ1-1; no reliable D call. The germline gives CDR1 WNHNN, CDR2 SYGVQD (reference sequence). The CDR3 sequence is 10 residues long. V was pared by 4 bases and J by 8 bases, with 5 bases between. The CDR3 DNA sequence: TGCGCCAGCAGTGCTGGAGAAGCTTTCTTT. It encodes CASSAGEAFF.

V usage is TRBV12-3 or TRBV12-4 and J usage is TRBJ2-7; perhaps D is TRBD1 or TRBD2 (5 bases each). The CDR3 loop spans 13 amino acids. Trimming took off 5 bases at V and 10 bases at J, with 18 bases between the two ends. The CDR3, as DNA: TGTGCCAGCAGTCCCCGTCGGGGCCTCGGTCAGTACTTC. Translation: CASSPRRGLGQYF.

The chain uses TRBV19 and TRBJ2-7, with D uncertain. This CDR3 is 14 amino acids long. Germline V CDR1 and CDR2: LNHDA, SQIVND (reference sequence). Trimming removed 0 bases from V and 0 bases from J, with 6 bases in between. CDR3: CASSIDWSSYEQYF. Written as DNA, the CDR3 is TGTGCCAGTAGTATAGACTGGAGCTCCTACGAGCAGTACTTC. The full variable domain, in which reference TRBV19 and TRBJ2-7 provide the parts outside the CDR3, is DGGITQSPKYLFRKEGQNVTLSCEQNLNHDAMYWYRQDPGQGLRLIYYSQIVNDFQKGDIAEGYSVSREKKESFPLTVTSAQKNPTAFYLCASSIDWSSYEQYFGPGTRLTVT.

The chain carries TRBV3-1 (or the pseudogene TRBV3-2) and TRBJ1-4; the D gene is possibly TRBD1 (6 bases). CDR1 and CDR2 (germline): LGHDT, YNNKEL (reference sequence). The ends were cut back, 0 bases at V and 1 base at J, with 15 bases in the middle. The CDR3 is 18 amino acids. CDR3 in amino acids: CASSQDPGVGGTNEKLFF. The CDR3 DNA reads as TGTGCCAGCAGCCAAGACCCAGGGGTGGGCGGAACTAATGAAAAACTGTTTTTT.

The CDR3: CASSLGNTGELFF. The CDR3 DNA is TGTGCCAGCAGTTTGGGGAACACCGGGGAGCTGTTTTTT. This chain connects TRBV27 to TRBJ2-2; no firm D call. The V gene lost 3 bases and the J gene lost 1 base, with 3 bases spanning the gap. Germline assignment: CDR1 MNHEY and CDR2 SMNVEV (reference sequence). The CDR3 runs 13 residues.

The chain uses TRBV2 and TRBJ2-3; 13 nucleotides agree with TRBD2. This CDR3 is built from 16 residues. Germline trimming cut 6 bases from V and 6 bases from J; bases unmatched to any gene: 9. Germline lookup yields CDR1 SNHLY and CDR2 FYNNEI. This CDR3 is CASSPPGLAGTDTQYF. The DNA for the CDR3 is TGTGCCAGCAGCCCACCGGGACTAGCGGGGACGGATACGCAGTATTTT.